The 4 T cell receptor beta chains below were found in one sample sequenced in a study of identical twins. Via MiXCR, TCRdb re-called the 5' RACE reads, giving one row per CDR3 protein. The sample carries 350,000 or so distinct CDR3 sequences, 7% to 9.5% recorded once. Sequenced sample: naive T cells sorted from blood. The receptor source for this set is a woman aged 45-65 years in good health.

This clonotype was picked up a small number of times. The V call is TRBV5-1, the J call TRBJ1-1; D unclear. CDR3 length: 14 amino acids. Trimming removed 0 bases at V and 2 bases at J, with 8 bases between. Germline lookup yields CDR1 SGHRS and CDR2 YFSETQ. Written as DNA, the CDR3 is TGCGCCAGCAGCTTGGATGTTTTTAACACTGAAGCTTTCTTT. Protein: CASSLDVFNTEAFF.

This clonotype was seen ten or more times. As DNA, the CDR3 is TGTGCCAGCACCCAAGGCCAGAAATCCTACGAGCAGTACTTC. Amino acids: CASTQGQKSYEQYF. The chain recombines TRBV7-9 with TRBJ2-7; D uncertain. In germline, CDR1 is SEHNR, CDR2 FQNEAQ (reference sequence). V lost 7 bases and J 1 base, leaving 14 bases between the germline ends. The CDR3 has 14 residues.

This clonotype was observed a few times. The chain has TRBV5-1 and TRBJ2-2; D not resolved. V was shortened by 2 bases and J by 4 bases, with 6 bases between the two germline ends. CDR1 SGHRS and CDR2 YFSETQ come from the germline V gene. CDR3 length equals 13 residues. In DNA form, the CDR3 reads TGCGCCAGCAGCTTATCGGCCACCGGGGAGCTGTTTTTT. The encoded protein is CASSLSATGELFF.

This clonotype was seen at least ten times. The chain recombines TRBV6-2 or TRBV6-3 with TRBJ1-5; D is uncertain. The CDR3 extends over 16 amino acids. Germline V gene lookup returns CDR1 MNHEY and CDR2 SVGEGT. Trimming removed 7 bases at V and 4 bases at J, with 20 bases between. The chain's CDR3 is CASKQSTVNRNQPQHF. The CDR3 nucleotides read TGTGCCAGCAAACAAAGTACCGTCAACCGAAATCAGCCCCAGCATTTT.